These 15 T cell receptor beta chains were all obtained from the same sample, sequenced in a study of T cell repertoires in cytomegalovirus infection. TCRdb fed the reads into MiXCR, producing one record per CDR3 protein. The data contain 500,000 to 600,000 distinct CDR3 sequences, 15% to 20% of them singletons. What was sequenced was CD8+ T cells from PBMCs. The receptors were gathered from a human donor in good health (CMV status not recorded). Some clones in this sample may be carry-over from other donors' samples.

This sequence joins TRBV4-2 and TRBJ2-2, with 10 positions matching TRBD2. This CDR3 comprises 19 residues. Germline V gene sequence: CDR1 LGHNA, CDR2 YNFKEQ. J was trimmed by 2 bases and V by 4 bases; bases with no gene match: 13. The CDR3 bases are TGTGCCAGCAGCCCCTCTTTGACCAGCGGGGGGGCAAACACCGGGGAGCTGTTTTTT. Translation: CASSPSLTSGGANTGELFF.

This clonotype was found a few times. The chain uses TRBV5-1 and TRBJ1-1; D gene uncertain. The germline V gene encodes CDR1 SGHRS and CDR2 YFSETQ. The CDR3 covers 12 residues. V gave up 3 bases and J gave up 7 bases, with 10 bases separating them. The DNA for the CDR3 is TGCGCCAGCAGCTCCAACACCCTTGAAGCTTTCTTT. Translating gives CASSSNTLEAFF. The entire variable domain, with the rest obtained from reference TRBV5-1 and TRBJ1-1, is as follows: KAGVTQTPRYLIKTRGQQVTLSCSPISGHRSVSWYQQTPGQGLQFLFEYFSETQRNKGNFPGRFSGRQFSNSRSEMNVSTLELGDSALYLCASSSNTLEAFFGQGTRLTVV.

This clonotype was seen ten or more times. The chain is built from TRBV7-8 and TRBJ1-1, with unresolved D. Germline CDR1 reads SGHVS; CDR2 reads FQNEAQ. The CDR3 runs 12 residues. V lost 2 bases and J 4 bases, leaving 5 bases between the germline ends. The CDR3 DNA sequence: TGTGCCAGCAGCTTAATGGCCACTGAAGCTTTCTTT. Residues: CASSLMATEAFF.

This clonotype was found a few times. The chain joins TRBV2 to TRBJ1-1; D gene unclear. Trimming pared 8 bases from V and 1 base from J, leaving 8 bases between. CDR3 length: 12 amino acids. CDR1 SNHLY and CDR2 FYNNEI come from the germline V gene. The CDR3 coding sequence is TGTGCCAGCGAACCAGAGAACACTGAAGCTTTCTTT. Its protein product is CASEPENTEAFF.

The chain recombines TRBV4-1 with TRBJ2-6; tentatively, D is TRBD1 (5 bases). The CDR3 is made up of 16 amino acids. The germline gives CDR1 MGHRA, CDR2 YSYEKL. Trimming pared 3 bases from V and 0 bases from J, leaving 9 bases between. DNA of the CDR3: TGCGCCAGCAGCCAGAGAGACAGCTCTGGGGCCAACGTCCTGACTTTC. Translating gives CASSQRDSSGANVLTF.

This clonotype was seen a handful of times. The J gene is TRBJ2-2, the V gene TRBV7-9; no reliable D call. With 5 bases removed from V and 3 bases from J, the gap between germline ends came to 10 bases. Per germline, CDR1 SEHNR and CDR2 FQNEAQ (reference sequence). This CDR3 is 14 amino acids long. The CDR3 bases are TGTGCCAGCAGCCCCGACGGCTACACCGGGGAGCTGTTTTTT. This sequence encodes CASSPDGYTGELFF.

This clonotype was counted only a few times. The V and J genes are TRBV7-9 and TRBJ2-5, with D possibly called TRBD1 or TRBD2 (6 bases each). CDR1 and CDR2 (germline): SEHNR, FQNEAQ (reference sequence). The CDR3 is 14 residues long. Trimming took 3 bases from V and 4 from J, leaving 12 bases between them. DNA of the CDR3: TGTGCCAGCAGCTTCCTTGGGGGGCGAGAGACCCAGTACTTC. It yields the protein CASSFLGGRETQYF.

This clonotype was counted many times. CDR3 in amino acids: CASSLAGASQDFHEQYF. CDR3 sequence (DNA): TGCGCCAGCAGCTTGGCGGGGGCCAGTCAAGATTTCCACGAGCAGTACTTC. The chain has TRBV5-1 and TRBJ2-7; D tentatively fits TRBD1 or TRBD2 (6 bases each). V was trimmed by 0 bases and J by 5 bases, leaving 21 bases between them. Germline CDR1 is SGHRS and CDR2 is YFSETQ. CDR3 size: 17 residues.

This sequence joins TRBV2 and TRBJ2-3; no reliable D call. The CDR3 length is 11 residues. CDR1 is SNHLY, CDR2 FYNNEI, per germline. This CDR3 reads CAKYDPDTQYF. Written as DNA, the CDR3 is TGTGCGAAATATGATCCAGATACGCAGTATTTT.

V and J are TRBV6-5 and TRBJ2-7; 8 nucleotides align to TRBD1. The CDR3 sequence is 17 residues long. The trim removed 10 bases at V and 7 bases at J, leaving 24 bases unmatched. From germline, CDR1 is MNHEY and CDR2 SVGAGI. DNA for the CDR3: TGTGCCAACCCTGGTTCTACGGGACAGGCTGACGAACGGGAGCAGTACTTC. The encoded protein is CANPGSTGQADEREQYF.

This clonotype was recorded a few times. The rearrangement links TRBV9 to TRBJ1-2; D uncertain. The V and J ends lost 0 bases and 6 bases respectively, with 27 bases between them. CDR1 and CDR2 (germline): SGDLS, YYNGEE. The CDR3 sequence is 19 residues long. CDR3 in DNA: TGTGCCAGCAGCGTAGACTACGTCCCCAGGAACCGGGTCGAGGATGGCTACACCTTC. Translation: CASSVDYVPRNRVEDGYTF.

Turning to this clonotype: A read error is possible here, since a much larger clone lies one base away. V usage is TRBV11-2 and J usage is TRBJ1-5; 7 bases fit TRBD1. The CDR3 covers 15 residues. In germline, CDR1 is SGHAT, CDR2 FQNNGV. CDR3 DNA: TGTGCCAGAAGCTTGTACAGGGGCGGCAATCAGCCCCAGCATTTT. Protein sequence: CARSLYRGGNQPQHF.

This CDR3 reads CASRQDRGRNQPQHF. The CDR3 nucleotides are TGTGCCAGCAGGCAGGACAGGGGGCGAAATCAGCCCCAGCATTTT. This sequence joins TRBV2 and TRBJ1-5; 11 positions agree with TRBD1. This CDR3 has 15 amino acids. With V trimmed by 6 bases and J by 4 bases, 5 bases remained unmatched. Germline V lookup: CDR1 SNHLY, CDR2 FYNNEI.

The table lists this clonotype with many counts. The gene calls are TRBV7-9 and TRBJ2-7; 9 nucleotides align to TRBD1. Germline CDR1 and CDR2: SEHNR and FQNEAQ (reference sequence). Losses at the gene ends were 10 bases for V and 4 bases for J; bases not matched to a gene: 5. This CDR3 comprises 12 residues. The CDR3 DNA follows: TGTGCCACCAGGACAGGGGAGTACGAGCAGTACTTC. Protein product: CATRTGEYEQYF.

This clonotype was picked up many times. V gene TRBV12-5 combines with J gene TRBJ1-1, with TRBD1 matching 7 bases. In germline, CDR1 is LGHNT, CDR2 FRNRAP. The CDR3 has 17 residues. J lost 1 base, V lost 3 bases, and 11 bases had no gene match. CDR3 sequence (DNA): TGTGCTAGTGGTTTTCTACAGGGGAGGAGGGAGAACACTGAAGCTTTCTTT. This translates into CASGFLQGRRENTEAFF.